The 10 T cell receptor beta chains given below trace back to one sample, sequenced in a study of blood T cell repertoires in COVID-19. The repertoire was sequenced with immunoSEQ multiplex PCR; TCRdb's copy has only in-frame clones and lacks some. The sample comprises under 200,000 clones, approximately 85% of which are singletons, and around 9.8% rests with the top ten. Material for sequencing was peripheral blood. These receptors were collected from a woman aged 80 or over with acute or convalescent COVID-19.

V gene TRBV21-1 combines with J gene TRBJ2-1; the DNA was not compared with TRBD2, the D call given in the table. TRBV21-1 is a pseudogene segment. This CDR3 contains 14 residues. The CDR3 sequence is CASSKKGSGRREFF. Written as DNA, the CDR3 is TGTGCCAGCAGCAAAAAGGGTAGCGGGAGGAGGGAATTCTTC.

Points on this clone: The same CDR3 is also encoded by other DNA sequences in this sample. The CDR3 protein is CASSPGTSGTYEQYF. CDR3 nucleotides: TGTGCCAGCAGCCCCGGGACTAGCGGAACCTACGAGCAGTACTTC. The chain has TRBV5-4 and TRBJ2-7; TRBD2 aligns across 11 bases. J was trimmed by 2 bases and V by 4 bases; bases with no gene match: 5. Germline lookup yields CDR1 SGHNT and CDR2 YYREEE (reference sequence). The CDR3 contains 15 residues.

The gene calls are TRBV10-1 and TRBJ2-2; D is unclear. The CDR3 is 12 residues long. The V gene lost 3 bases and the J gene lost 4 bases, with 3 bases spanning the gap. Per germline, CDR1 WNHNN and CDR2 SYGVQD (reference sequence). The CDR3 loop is CASSDLTGELFF. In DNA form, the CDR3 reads TGCGCCAGCAGTGACCTCACCGGGGAGCTGTTTTTT.

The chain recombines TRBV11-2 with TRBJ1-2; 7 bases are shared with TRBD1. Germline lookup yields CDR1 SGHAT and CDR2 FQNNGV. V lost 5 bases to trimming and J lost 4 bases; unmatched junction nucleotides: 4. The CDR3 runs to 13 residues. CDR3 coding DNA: TGTGCCAGCAGCCCGGGGGACAGCTATGGCTACACCTTC. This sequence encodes CASSPGDSYGYTF.

CDR3 coding DNA: TGCGCCAGCAGCCAAGAGAATAGCTGGGTATGGACCCAGTACTTC. Its translation: CASSQENSWVWTQYF. The chain uses TRBV4-3 and TRBJ2-5; D is undetermined. There are 15 residues in the CDR3. Between the trimmed V and J ends, which lost 0 bases and 7 bases, there was a span of 15 bases. From germline, CDR1 is LGHNA and CDR2 YSLEER.

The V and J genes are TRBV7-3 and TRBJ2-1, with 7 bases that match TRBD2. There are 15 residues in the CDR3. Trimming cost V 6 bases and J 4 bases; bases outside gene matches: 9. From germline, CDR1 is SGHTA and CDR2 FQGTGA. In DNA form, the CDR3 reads TGTGCCAGCAGTCAACAACCAGCGGGATACAATGAGCAGTTCTTC. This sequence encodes CASSQQPAGYNEQFF.

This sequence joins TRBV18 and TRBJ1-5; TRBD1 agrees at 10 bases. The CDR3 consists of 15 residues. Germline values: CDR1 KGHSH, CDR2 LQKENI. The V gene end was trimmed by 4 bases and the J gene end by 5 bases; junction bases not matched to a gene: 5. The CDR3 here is CASSLGTGAHQPQHF. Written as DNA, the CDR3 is TGTGCCAGCTCACTTGGGACAGGGGCACATCAGCCCCAGCATTTT.

The CDR3 DNA reads as TGTGCCAGCAGCTTAGAGAGGCCCTTGGCGCAGTATTTT. It specifies CASSLERPLAQYF. The chain uses TRBV11-2 and TRBJ2-3, with D uncertain. The CDR3 spans 13 residues. Germline CDR1 and CDR2: SGHAT and FQNNGV. The germline V and J ends were trimmed by 0 bases and 10 bases, with 11 bases remaining between them.

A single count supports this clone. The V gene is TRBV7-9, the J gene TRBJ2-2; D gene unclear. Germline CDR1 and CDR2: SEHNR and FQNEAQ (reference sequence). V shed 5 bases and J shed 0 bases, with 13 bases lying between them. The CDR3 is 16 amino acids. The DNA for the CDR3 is TGTGCCAGCAGCGTACTTAACGGAGCGAACACCGGGGAGCTGTTTTTT. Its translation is CASSVLNGANTGELFF.

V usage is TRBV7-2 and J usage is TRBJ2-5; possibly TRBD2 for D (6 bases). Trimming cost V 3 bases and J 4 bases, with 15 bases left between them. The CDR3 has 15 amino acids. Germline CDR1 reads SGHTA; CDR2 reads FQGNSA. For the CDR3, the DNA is TGTGCCAGCAGCTTCCGGCGGGGAGGTGGAGAGACCCAGTACTTC. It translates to CASSFRRGGGETQYF.